A selection of T cell receptor beta chains follows, all from one sample in a study of T-cell reconstitution after alpha-beta-depleted transplantation in children. From the PCR reads, TCRdb called clonotypes with MiXCR, one entry per CDR3 protein. The data show roughly 500,000 distinct CDR3 sequences, around 12% seen once. The sample was PBMCs from the stem cell graft donor, taken from the stem cell graft. The receptors derive from a human donor who donated a stem cell graft to a child with combined immunodeficiency. CDR3s include the opening cysteine and the closing phenylalanine or tryptophan. The D gene is left open where the match is weak. Some rows have no size entry. The others give once, few or many, or a class for an expanded clone.

>TRBV7-3|NA|NA|TRBJ2-3
CASSLEASAGTDTQYF
TGTGCCAGCAGCTTAGAGGCTAGCGCCGGCACAGATACGCAGTATTTT
>TRBV6-1|NA|NA|TRBJ1-2
CASRTGAGDYGYTF
TGTGCCAGCAGGACCGGCGCGGGCGACTATGGCTACACCTTC
>TRBV27|TRBD2|once|TRBJ2-3
CASTPGLNTDTQYF
TGTGCCAGCACTCCGGGACTAAACACAGATACGCAGTATTTT
>TRBV11-2|NA|NA|TRBJ1-6
CASSPGWGRRGNSPLHF
TGTGCCAGCAGCCCTGGGTGGGGTCGGCGGGGGAATTCACCCCTCCACTTT
>TRBV25-1|NA|NA|TRBJ2-3
CASERTGGGRTDTQYF
TGTGCCAGCGAGAGAACGGGGGGCGGGCGCACAGATACGCAGTATTTT
>TRBV7-3|NA|few|TRBJ2-2
CASSLWAGNTGELFF
TGTGCCAGCAGCTTATGGGCGGGTAACACCGGGGAGCTGTTTTTT
>TRBV28|NA|NA|TRBJ1-5
CASSPLGVRGGNQPQHF
TGTGCCAGCAGCCCATTAGGGGTCCGGGGGGGCAATCAGCCCCAGCATTTT
>TRBV5-1|NA|NA|TRBJ2-4
CASTPGRAKNIQYF
TGCGCCAGCACCCCTGGGAGAGCCAAAAACATTCAGTACTTC
>TRBV6-1|NA|few|TRBJ2-7
CASSKGVVGGLFSYEQYF
TGTGCCAGCAGCAAAGGGGTCGTGGGAGGTCTTTTTTCCTACGAGCAGTACTTC
>TRBV20-1|TRBD2|many|TRBJ2-7
CSARWTSGAYEQYF
TGCAGTGCTCGTTGGACTAGCGGGGCCTACGAGCAGTACTTC
>TRBV10-3|TRBD2|few|TRBJ2-2
CATRTSGSSGELFF
TGTGCCACCCGGACTAGCGGGAGTTCGGGGGAGCTGTTTTTT
>TRBV7-2|NA|NA|TRBJ2-7
CASSLEAAAPYF
TGTGCCAGCAGCTTAGAGGCCGCCGCCCCGTACTTC
>TRBV7-6|TRBD2|NA|TRBJ2-3
CASSHLGSFGGAADTQYF
TGTGCCAGCAGCCACCTCGGGTCATTCGGGGGGGCCGCAGATACGCAGTATTTT
>TRBV20-1|NA|many|TRBJ1-4
CSARDGLNEKLFF
TGCAGTGCTCGGGACGGCCTTAATGAAAAACTGTTTTTT
>TRBV18|NA|once|TRBJ1-4
CASSPRTVEKLFF
TGTGCCAGCTCACCTCGGACGGTTGAAAAACTGTTTTTT
>TRBV29-1|TRBD1|NA|TRBJ1-4
CSVAPTGVGEKLFF
TGCAGCGTTGCACCGACAGGGGTCGGCGAAAAACTGTTTTTT
>TRBV12-3/TRBV12-4|TRBD1|few|TRBJ1-2
CASSQDRVVGYTF
TGTGCCAGCAGCCAGGACAGGGTAGTAGGCTACACCTTC
>TRBV12-3/TRBV12-4|NA|NA|TRBJ2-2
CASSLSAIGELFF
TGTGCCAGCAGTTTATCGGCTATCGGGGAGCTGTTTTTT
>TRBV4-3|TRBD1|few|TRBJ2-5
CASSQDRTRGHQETQYF
TGCGCCAGCAGCCAAGATCGGACCAGGGGGCACCAAGAGACCCAGTACTTC
>TRBV7-9|NA|NA|TRBJ2-1
CASSSSRPTGSYNEQFF
TGTGCCAGCAGCTCCTCTCGACCGACAGGCTCCTACAATGAGCAGTTCTTC
>TRBV28|TRBD2|NA|TRBJ2-3
CASSPSLAGTDTQYF
TGTGCCAGCAGCCCCAGCCTAGCGGGGACAGATACGCAGTATTTT
>TRBV18|NA|NA|TRBJ2-7
CASSHNPRGPGYEQYF
TGTGCCAGCTCACACAACCCCAGGGGTCCTGGCTACGAGCAGTACTTC
>TRBV3-1|NA|few|TRBJ2-5
CASRQKETQYF
TGTGCCTCCAGACAAAAAGAGACCCAGTACTTC
>TRBV19|NA|NA|TRBJ1-5
CASSPGHLTLSNQPQHF
TGTGCCAGTAGCCCTGGACACCTCACTCTGTCCAATCAGCCCCAGCATTTT
>TRBV30|NA|few|TRBJ2-7
CAWAQGGEQYF
TGTGCCTGGGCCCAGGGTGGCGAGCAGTACTTC
>TRBV29-1|NA|many|TRBJ2-5
CSVEGQRGHVRETQYF
TGCAGCGTTGAAGGACAACGGGGCCACGTCCGAGAGACCCAGTACTTC
>TRBV7-9|NA|many|TRBJ1-1
CASSLPRQNTEAFF
TGTGCCAGCAGCTTACCCAGACAGAACACTGAAGCTTTCTTT
>TRBV5-1|TRBD2|many|TRBJ2-1
CASSSSELAGAEQFF
TGCGCCAGCAGCTCCTCGGAGCTAGCGGGGGCCGAGCAGTTCTTC
>TRBV7-3|NA|few|TRBJ1-2
CASTSRRGDDYGYTF
TGTGCCAGCACCTCCCGACGGGGCGACGACTATGGCTACACCTTC
>TRBV7-2|NA|NA|TRBJ2-7
CASSYGIWEQYF
TGTGCCAGCAGCTATGGCATTTGGGAGCAGTACTTC
>TRBV7-3|NA|NA|TRBJ2-5
CASSRGATETQYF
TGTGCCAGCAGCCGGGGGGCTACAGAGACCCAGTACTTC
>TRBV12-3/TRBV12-4|TRBD1|NA|TRBJ2-7
CASSLTTGTGAPYEQYF
TGTGCCAGCAGTTTAACCACCGGGACAGGGGCACCCTACGAGCAGTACTTC
>TRBV10-3|NA|few|TRBJ1-5
CAISGSQSNQPQHF
TGTGCCATCAGTGGGTCTCAGAGCAATCAGCCCCAGCATTTT
>TRBV11-1|TRBD2|NA|TRBJ2-1
CASSPGTRGRGRSYNEQFF
TGTGCCAGCAGCCCCGGGACTAGGGGCAGAGGACGTTCCTACAATGAGCAGTTCTTC
>TRBV11-1|NA|many|TRBJ2-3
CASSFDGTAKADTQYF
TGTGCCAGCAGCTTCGACGGGACGGCGAAGGCAGATACGCAGTATTTT
>TRBV20-1|NA|many|TRBJ2-7
CSATEPGLGEQYF
TGCAGTGCCACGGAACCGGGACTGGGCGAGCAGTACTTC
>TRBV15|NA|NA|TRBJ1-2
CATSSPNRDYGYTF
TGTGCCACCAGCAGTCCGAACAGGGACTATGGCTACACCTTC
>TRBV24-1|NA|NA|TRBJ2-2
CATSDPDRTGELFF
TGTGCCACCAGTGACCCTGACAGGACCGGGGAGCTGTTTTTT
>TRBV25-1|TRBD2|few|TRBJ2-5
CASSLPGTSKETQYF
TGTGCCAGCAGTTTGCCCGGGACTAGTAAGGAGACCCAGTACTTC
>TRBV12-3/TRBV12-4|NA|NA|TRBJ2-7
CASSFRGFDEQYF
TGTGCCAGCAGTTTCAGAGGGTTCGACGAGCAGTACTTC
>TRBV12-3/TRBV12-4|NA|NA|TRBJ2-5
CASSLLPGVFIETQYF
TGTGCCAGCAGTTTGCTCCCAGGGGTCTTTATAGAGACCCAGTACTTC
>TRBV20-1|TRBD1|NA|TRBJ2-2
CSAQGAGRNTGELFF
TGCAGTGCTCAGGGGGCTGGGAGGAATACCGGGGAGCTGTTTTTT
>TRBV11-3|NA|few|TRBJ2-2
CASSLMGAGELFF
TGTGCCAGCAGCTTAATGGGGGCCGGGGAGCTGTTTTTT
>TRBV12-3/TRBV12-4|NA|many|TRBJ2-5
CASSTFKGETQYF
TGTGCCAGCAGTACGTTCAAAGGAGAGACCCAGTACTTC
>TRBV12-3/TRBV12-4|TRBD1|NA|TRBJ2-2
CASSQGTGGEGELFF
TGTGCCAGCAGTCAAGGGACAGGGGGAGAAGGGGAGCTGTTTTTT
>TRBV19|TRBD1|NA|TRBJ1-5
CASSMGQGGQPQHF
TGTGCCAGTAGTATGGGACAGGGCGGTCAGCCCCAGCATTTT
>TRBV7-2|NA|few|TRBJ1-2
CASSLTFTSNYGYTF
TGTGCCAGCAGCTTAACTTTCACATCTAACTATGGCTACACCTTC
>TRBV11-2|TRBD1|NA|TRBJ1-2
CASSLQGAVGYTF
TGTGCCAGCAGCCTGCAGGGGGCCGTTGGCTACACCTTC
>TRBV9|NA|NA|TRBJ1-2
CASSVVAVSPYGYTF
TGTGCCAGCAGCGTTGTGGCAGTCAGTCCCTATGGCTACACCTTC
>TRBV3-1|NA|few|TRBJ2-5
CASSRMPWETQYF
TGTGCCAGCAGTCGCATGCCCTGGGAGACCCAGTACTTC
>TRBV29-1|TRBD1|NA|TRBJ2-7
CSVAPNPTGTYERYF
TGCAGCGTTGCCCCGAACCCGACAGGGACCTACGAGCGGTACTTC
>TRBV7-2|NA|NA|TRBJ2-5
CASSLVIGTQETQYF
TGTGCCAGCAGCTTAGTTATTGGGACACAAGAGACCCAGTACTTC
>TRBV29-1|NA|many|TRBJ1-1
CSASHSREGNTEAFF
TGCAGCGCTTCACATTCCCGTGAGGGGAACACTGAAGCTTTCTTT
>TRBV5-1|NA|NA|TRBJ2-1
CASSLWQGGGNEQFF
TGCGCCAGCAGCTTGTGGCAAGGGGGGGGCAATGAGCAGTTCTTC